Here is one T cell receptor (beta chain) with its context. What it recognizes is unknown. Total RNA was isolated from each sample in quantities of at least 6 micrograms. Per the germline V gene, CDR1 is MNHEY and CDR2 is SMNVEV (reference sequence). The ends were cut back, 6 bases at V and 4 bases at J, with 12 bases in the middle. The CDR3 covers 13 residues. Primers used in a second PCR of about 6 to 11 cycles were a sample-barcoded 5' primer and a J-beta primer mix. Tags on each cDNA molecule came from a template-switch adaptor with 12 random nucleotides. TCRdb independently ran MiXCR on the 5' RACE reads; one entry per CDR3 protein. The sample has roughly 680,000 distinct CDR3 sequences; around half are singletons. This entry is derived from a study of blood T cells in healthy people across ages. Overall study findings and caveats: For the donors, CMV status was unknown and possibly confounded expanded clonotype changes.

The sequenced material came from blood. The chain employs TRBV27 and TRBJ2-5; D is unresolved. This TCR was sampled from a woman aged 60-75 years in good health. The CDR3 bases are TGTGCCAGCAGGCGGCTAGAAGGAGAGACCCAGTACTTC. The encoded protein is CASRRLEGETQYF.